This T cell receptor beta chain appears in the sequencing data of a study of CD8 T cells in ankylosing spondylitis. Quantitative 5'-RACE with molecular barcodes generated TCR beta libraries. TCRdb ran MiXCR on the 5' RACE reads and lists one entry per CDR3 protein. There are 150,000 to 200,000 distinct CDR3 sequences in the sample; around a sixth occur only once, and roughly 4% lies in the top ten. The CDR3 runs 14 residues. With 7 bases clipped from V and 4 bases from J, the junction kept 7 bases outside the gene matches. The germline V gene has CDR1 SGHRS and CDR2 YFSETQ. In this sample, this clonotype turned up many times. The antigen remains undetermined. Study-wide findings and caveats: Ankylosing spondylitis blood appeared to be characterized by a TCR beta motif of 8 or 9 highly homologous variants. Disease-linked clones bore a CD8+ phenotype, appearing relatively rarely in peripheral blood.

The V gene is TRBV5-1, the J gene TRBJ2-1, with 8 nucleotides matching TRBD2. This clonotype was sampled from a male donor between 5 and 35 years old with ankylosing spondylitis or in good health (not recorded which). Sample: blood, either unsorted or a sorted T cell fraction (not recorded which). CDR3: CASSPSGGYNEQFF. CDR3 coding DNA: TGCGCCAGCTCCCCGAGCGGGGGATACAATGAGCAGTTCTTC.